This paragraph reports one TCR beta chain. Its target is not known. This specimen comes from a study of cytomegalovirus exposure and HLA in healthy donors. General observations from the study: Reported performance of the classifier showed diagnosis of cytomegalovirus status with high specificity and sensitivity.

Germline CDR1 reads SGDLS; CDR2 reads YYNGEE. Trimming took 0 bases from V and 6 from J; bases not matched to a gene: 7. The CDR3 sequence is 15 residues long. The donors formed part of the roughly 120-subject validation cohort, distinct from the roughly 660-subject first cohort. Method: immunoSEQ multiplex PCR; TCRdb's copy keeps in-frame clones and lacks some. The sample lists fewer than 250,000 clones, more than 70% seen once, with over 1.1% in the top ten. The clonotype originates from a woman between 18 and 29 years old in good health and CMV-seronegative. The material sequenced was PBMCs. This chain uses TRBV9 with TRBJ2-7; 9 bases line up with TRBD1. The CDR3 loop reads CASSVGTGTGTEQYF. In DNA form, the CDR3 reads TGTGCCAGCAGCGTAGGAACCGGGACAGGGACCGAGCAGTACTTC.